Presented here are 23 T cell receptor beta chains from one specimen sequenced in a study of graft-versus-host responses after intestinal transplantation. Profiling relied on immunoSEQ multiplex PCR, and the TCRdb table lists in-frame clones only, not all of them. Of about 86,000 clones in the sample, 88% are singletons; the top ten hold roughly 0.3%. The antigens these receptors bind are not known. The input for sequencing was unstimulated CD4+ T cells sorted from spleen or lymph node cells, taken before transplant. These receptors originate from a human donor who was the organ donor for an intestinal transplant.

This clone has just one count. J is TRBJ2-7 and V is TRBV5-3; D is unresolved. TRBV5-3 is given ORF status, its function remaining uncertain. The CDR3 contains 15 residues. Trimming stripped 8 bases from V and 3 bases from J, with 21 bases between. The CDR3 DNA reads as TGTGCCAGCCCCCCCTTACAGATCAAAAACTACGAGCAGTACTTC. Protein: CASPPLQIKNYEQYF.

V usage is TRBV14 and J usage is TRBJ1-2; D not certain. There are 17 residues in the CDR3. The germline V gene has CDR1 SGHDN and CDR2 FVKESK. The ends were cut back, 0 bases at V and 1 base at J, with 15 bases in the middle. The CDR3 nucleotides are TGTGCCAGCAGCCAAGATGTGGAGGGTATCATTAACTATGGCTACACCTTC. Amino acid sequence: CASSQDVEGIINYGYTF.

V is TRBV30 and J is TRBJ2-5; 7 bases are shared with TRBD2. CDR3 size: 17 residues. V dropped 5 bases and J dropped 1; count of bases not matched to a gene: 16. Germline V lookup: CDR1 GTSNPN, CDR2 SVGIG (reference sequence). CDR3 coding DNA: TGTGCCTGGCCTTTTGGCCGGGACTACTACTTCCAAGAGACCCAGTACTTC. Its protein product is CAWPFGRDYYFQETQYF.

The table lists this clone with a count of one. This chain uses TRBV5-1 with TRBJ2-1; D gene unclear. Trimming left V 4 bases short and J 0 bases short, with 5 bases between. This CDR3 region has 13 residues. Per the germline V gene, CDR1 is SGHRS and CDR2 is YFSETQ. DNA of the CDR3: TGCGCCAGCAGCGACTCCTCCTACAATGAGCAGTTCTTC. This sequence encodes CASSDSSYNEQFF.

This clone was seen more than once but under ten times. J is TRBJ1-3 and V is TRBV5-1, with a tentative D call TRBD1 (5 bases). The germline gives CDR1 SGHRS, CDR2 YFSETQ. The CDR3 contains 14 residues. V was clipped by 3 bases and J by 1 base, with 8 bases between them. This CDR3 reads CASSSGASGNTIYF. For the CDR3, the DNA is TGCGCCAGCAGCTCTGGGGCTTCTGGAAACACCATATATTTT. Drawing the rest from reference TRBV5-1 and TRBJ1-3, the complete variable domain is KAGVTQTPRYLIKTRGQQVTLSCSPISGHRSVSWYQQTPGQGLQFLFEYFSETQRNKGNFPGRFSGRQFSNSRSEMNVSTLELGDSALYLCASSSGASGNTIYFGEGSWLTVV.

This chain joins TRBV7-8 and TRBJ1-2; 9 nucleotides agree with TRBD1. CDR1 is SGHVS, CDR2 FQNEAQ, per germline. The CDR3 covers 17 residues. The ends lost 5 bases at V and 8 bases at J; junction bases unmatched: 18. The CDR3 coding sequence is TGTGCCAGCAGCCAGACCATCCGGGACAGGGTATTGGGAGGCTACACCTTC. Translating gives CASSQTIRDRVLGGYTF.

The chain uses TRBV7-9 and TRBJ2-1, with 11 positions matching TRBD2. Per germline, CDR1 SEHNR and CDR2 FQNEAQ (reference sequence). The CDR3 spans 16 residues. After removal of 5 bases from V and 7 bases from J, the junction contained 10 bases not matched to a gene. The CDR3, as DNA: TGTGCCAGCAGCCGTGCTCAGGGACTAGCGGAGAATGAGCAGTTCTTC. Amino acid sequence: CASSRAQGLAENEQFF. Drawing the rest from reference TRBV7-9 and TRBJ2-1, the complete variable domain is DTGVSQNPRHKITKRGQNVTFRCDPISEHNRLYWYRQTLGQGPEFLTYFQNEAQLEKSRLLSDRFSAERPKGSFSTLEIQRTEQGDSAMYLCASSRAQGLAENEQFFGPGTRLTVL.

This rearrangement joins TRBV18 to TRBJ2-3; weak D call: TRBD2 (6 bases). V lost 7 bases and J lost 7, with 15 bases in between. The CDR3 covers 13 residues. The germline CDR1 and CDR2 sequences are KGHSH and LQKENI. Here the CDR3 DNA reads TGTGCCAGCTTCACCGGGAGACTTAATACGCAGTATTTT. Amino acids: CASFTGRLNTQYF.

The genes are TRBV6-1 and TRBJ2-1, with D hard to call. From germline, CDR1 is MNHNS and CDR2 SASEGT. V dropped 6 bases and J dropped 3 bases, with 3 bases sitting between them. The CDR3 covers 11 residues. The DNA for the CDR3 is TGTGCCAGCAGCCTCTACAATGAGCAGTTCTTC. Its translation: CASSLYNEQFF.

The chain employs TRBV6-6 and TRBJ1-1; D unclear. Trimming took 0 bases from V and 10 from J, leaving 9 bases between them. This CDR3 is 12 amino acids long. In germline, CDR1 is MNHNY, CDR2 SVGAGI (reference sequence). The chain's CDR3 is CASSYSHSLAFF. The DNA for the CDR3 is TGTGCCAGCAGTTACTCGCACTCATTAGCTTTCTTT.

The V call is TRBV4-1, the J call TRBJ2-7, with a tentative D call TRBD1 (6 bases). Deletions cut 0 bases from V and 0 bases from J, with 12 bases between. CDR1 and CDR2 from the germline V gene are MGHRA and YSYEKL. The CDR3 sequence is 16 residues long. The chain's CDR3 is CASSQDPTGSSYEQYF. The CDR3 bases are TGCGCCAGCAGCCAAGATCCCACAGGGAGCTCCTACGAGCAGTACTTC.

The genes are TRBV4-1 and TRBJ2-5; TRBD2 matches 7 bases. The CDR3 is 13 residues long. Per germline, CDR1 MGHRA and CDR2 YSYEKL. V lost 4 bases, J lost 5 bases, and 4 bases stayed unmatched. Here the CDR3 DNA reads TGCGCCAGCAGCCGGGGGGGTGGGGAGACCCAGTACTTC. It specifies CASSRGGGETQYF.

The chain employs TRBV18 and TRBJ1-4, with D possibly being TRBD1 (6 bases). The CDR3 is 17 amino acids. The V end lost 1 base, the J end lost 7 bases, and 19 bases lay between the germline ends. In germline, CDR1 is KGHSH, CDR2 LQKENI. DNA for the CDR3: TGTGCCAGCTCACCACTTGGGGGCATCCGAGAGGGTGAAAAACTGTTTTTT. The encoded protein is CASSPLGGIREGEKLFF.

For the CDR3, the DNA is TGTGCCAGCAGTTATACGGGGTTCGTTGTGGGCTACACCTTC. Translation: CASSYTGFVVGYTF. The V gene is TRBV6-5, the J gene TRBJ1-2; D gene uncertain. Deletions cut 3 bases from V and 8 bases from J, with 16 bases between. CDR1 and CDR2 (germline): MNHEY, SVGAGI. The length of the CDR3 is 14 residues.

This clone was counted a single time. The V and J genes are TRBV30 and TRBJ2-3; D not certain. The CDR3 has 11 residues. The V end lost 5 bases, the J end lost 5 bases, and 8 bases lay between the germline ends. Germline CDR1 GTSNPN, CDR2 SVGIG (reference sequence). CDR3 protein: CAWALVDTQYF. The CDR3, as DNA: TGTGCCTGGGCGCTAGTAGATACGCAGTATTTT.

This clone occurred a few times. J is TRBJ1-1 and V is TRBV6-5, with D unclear. Germline CDR1 is MNHEY and CDR2 is SVGAGI. The CDR3 is 13 amino acids. Between the trimmed V and J ends, which lost 2 bases and 10 bases, there was a span of 14 bases. The CDR3 coding sequence is TGTGCCAGCAGTTACCTAAGACGGGGAGGAGCTTTCTTT. It translates to CASSYLRRGGAFF.

The gene calls are TRBV7-3 and TRBJ1-1; 8 bases line up with TRBD1. J lost 4 bases, V lost 2 bases, and 12 bases had no gene match. Germline V gene sequence: CDR1 SGHTA, CDR2 FQGTGA. The CDR3 covers 17 residues. For the CDR3, the DNA is TGTGCCAGCAGCTTACTACCGATTGGACAGGGAAGCACTGAAGCTTTCTTT. This codes for CASSLLPIGQGSTEAFF.

V usage is TRBV6-1 and J usage is TRBJ1-3; D is perhaps TRBD1 (5 bases). V was pared by 8 bases and J by 2 bases, with 13 bases between. The CDR3 has 14 amino acids. Germline assignment: CDR1 MNHNS and CDR2 SASEGT. The CDR3 DNA is TGTGCCAGCTCCAACCCGGGGGCTGGAAACACCATATATTTT. Translation gives CASSNPGAGNTIYF.

This chain connects TRBV9 to TRBJ2-7; TRBD2 aligns across 12 bases. The germline V gene encodes CDR1 SGDLS and CDR2 YYNGEE. Germline trimming cut 5 bases from V and 0 bases from J; bases unmatched to any gene: 6. The CDR3 extends over 16 amino acids. The CDR3 loop reads CASSPGLAGNSYEQYF. CDR3 sequence (DNA): TGTGCCAGCAGTCCAGGACTAGCGGGAAACTCCTACGAGCAGTACTTC.

The genes are TRBV11-3 and TRBJ1-1; tentatively, D is TRBD1 (6 bases). V lost 3 bases and J lost 6, with 14 bases in between. Germline lookup yields CDR1 SGHNT and CDR2 YENEEA. CDR3 size: 14 residues. The CDR3 DNA reads as TGTGCCAGCAGCTTCGGCAGGGGTTCGGCTGAAGCTTTCTTT. Its translation is CASSFGRGSAEAFF.

The chain joins TRBV6-1 to TRBJ2-5; D is possibly TRBD2 (5 bases). The germline V and J ends were trimmed by 11 bases and 4 bases, with 23 bases remaining between them. CDR1 and CDR2 from the germline V gene are MNHNS and SASEGT. This CDR3 region has 15 residues. The CDR3 nucleotides read TGTGCCGGATCTTGGGCCGGCGGGCCGGTAGAGACCCAGTACTTC. Protein sequence: CAGSWAGGPVETQYF.

This sequence joins TRBV5-1 and TRBJ1-2; TRBD1 aligns across 7 bases. The germline CDR1 and CDR2 sequences are SGHRS and YFSETQ. V was clipped by 0 bases and J by 7 bases; unmatched bases: 6. There are 14 residues in the CDR3. DNA of the CDR3: TGCGCCAGCAGCTTGGACCTCAACAGGGGTGGCTACACCTTC. Its protein is CASSLDLNRGGYTF.

This chain links TRBV18 with TRBJ1-5; TRBD1 matches at 7 bases. Germline V gene lookup returns CDR1 KGHSH and CDR2 LQKENI. V lost 3 bases to trimming and J lost 6 bases; unmatched junction nucleotides: 5. The CDR3 runs 14 residues. The CDR3 DNA reads TGTGCCAGCTCACCTACAGGGGTTCGTCAGCCCCAGCATTTT. This sequence encodes CASSPTGVRQPQHF.